Shown below are 25 T cell receptor beta chains from a single sample sequenced in a study of T cells in Graves' hyperthyroidism and ophthalmopathy. The CDR3 regions of TCR beta were amplified from RNA transcripts. Using the HTBI primer set, a first-round RT-PCR was run on the TCR CDR3. TCRdb redid the calling of the multiplex PCR reads with MiXCR, one entry per CDR3 protein. Here the sample spans about 480,000 distinct CDR3 sequences, about 20% being singletons. Specimen: blood. These TCRs come from a woman in her 70s with Graves' ophthalmopathy.

This clonotype was detected ten times or more. The rearrangement uses TRBV28 and TRBJ2-5, with 12 bases fitting TRBD2. The CDR3 spans 16 residues. The ends lost 3 bases at V and 3 bases at J; junction bases unmatched: 5. Per the germline V gene, CDR1 is MDHEN and CDR2 is SYDVKM. For the CDR3, the DNA is TGTGCCAGCAGTTTTAGACTAGCGGGAGTGAAAGAGACCCAGTACTTC. Residues: CASSFRLAGVKETQYF.

This clonotype appeared once. The chain links TRBV2 to TRBJ2-7, with TRBD2 as a possible D gene (6 bases). Germline lookup yields CDR1 SNHLY and CDR2 FYNNEI. This CDR3 comprises 13 residues. Trimming took 8 bases from V and 4 from J, leaving 15 bases between them. The CDR3 sequence is CASAGPGGYEQYF. CDR3 in DNA: TGTGCCAGCGCCGGCCCCGGAGGGTACGAGCAGTACTTC.

This clonotype was observed many times. DNA for the CDR3: TGCGCCAGCAGCTTCGGGACTAGCGGGAGTAGCGAGCAGTACTTC. It translates to CASSFGTSGSSEQYF. The chain is built from TRBV5-1 and TRBJ2-7, with TRBD2 matching over 14 bases. V was pared by 2 bases and J by 6 bases, with 4 bases of the junction left unmatched. Germline CDR1 reads SGHRS; CDR2 reads YFSETQ. The CDR3 totals 15 residues.

This clonotype has at least ten counts. The chain employs TRBV7-2 and TRBJ2-3; 7 bases match TRBD1. CDR3 length equals 16 residues. Per germline, CDR1 SGHTA and CDR2 FQGNSA. With 2 bases clipped from V and 1 base from J, the junction kept 6 bases outside the gene matches. CDR3 coding DNA: TGTGCCAGCAGCTTACAAGCAGGGGGTGGCACAGATACGCAGTATTTT. It codes for CASSLQAGGGTDTQYF.

The chain employs TRBV5-1 and TRBJ2-1; D is perhaps TRBD2 (6 bases). This CDR3 has 14 amino acids. V lost 3 bases, J lost 6 bases, and 13 bases lay in between. In germline, CDR1 is SGHRS, CDR2 YFSETQ. The CDR3 spells CASSWREEVNEQFF. In nucleotides, the CDR3 is TGCGCCAGCAGCTGGCGGGAAGAGGTCAATGAGCAGTTCTTC.

This chain links TRBV20-1 with TRBJ1-5, with 7 positions matching TRBD1. There are 16 residues in the CDR3. The V gene's germline CDR1 is DFQATT and CDR2 SNEGSKA (reference sequence). The J segment lost 2 bases and the V segment lost 5 bases, leaving 12 bases of the junction unmatched. The CDR3 sequence: CSALQSIGQGNQPQHF. CDR3 bases: TGCAGTGCTTTACAGAGCATTGGACAGGGCAATCAGCCCCAGCATTTT.

This clonotype has only a few counts. The chain combines TRBV30 with TRBJ1-5; possibly TRBD1 for D (6 bases). V was cut by 2 bases and J by 5 bases, with 19 bases left in between. The CDR3 is 16 residues long. Germline V lookup: CDR1 GTSNPN, CDR2 SVGIG (reference sequence). The DNA for the CDR3 is TGTGCCTGGAGTCTACAGGGAGCAAACCCTTATCAGCCCCAGCATTTT. Its translation is CAWSLQGANPYQPQHF. Full variable domain (remainder filled in from reference TRBV30 and TRBJ1-5): SQTIHQWPATLVQPVGSPLSLECTVEGTSNPNLYWYRQAAGRGLQLLFYSVGIGQISSEVPQNLSASRPQDRQFILSSKKLLLSDSGFYLCAWSLQGANPYQPQHFGDGTRLSIL.

A word on this clonotype: A clone one base away is much larger, so this may be a read error. The V gene is TRBV9, the J gene TRBJ1-1; 8 bases map to TRBD1. There are 17 residues in the CDR3. V lost 0 bases, J lost 1 base, and 8 bases stayed unmatched. Germline V gene data show CDR1 as SGDLS and CDR2 as YYNGEE. CDR3 nucleotide sequence: TGTGCCAGCAGCGTAGATCCAACAGGGGGTACGAACACTGAAGCTTTCTTT. Translation: CASSVDPTGGTNTEAFF.

Comment on this clonotype: A read error may explain this, as a much larger clone is one base away. The genes are TRBV2 and TRBJ1-1, with 7 bases identical to TRBD1. The CDR3 extends over 15 amino acids. CDR1 and CDR2 from the germline V gene are SNHLY and FYNNEI. V was clipped by 4 bases and J by 7 bases; unmatched bases: 12. The CDR3 is CASSATGAPSIEAFF. CDR3 nucleotides: TGTGCCAGCAGTGCTACAGGGGCCCCGTCGATTGAAGCTTTCTTT.

This clonotype was seen repeatedly, ten times or more. J is TRBJ2-5 and V is TRBV7-3; 9 bases map to TRBD2. Germline V CDR1 and CDR2: SGHTA, FQGTGA. This CDR3 is 15 amino acids long. V was pared by 3 bases and J by 2 bases, with 4 bases of the junction left unmatched. This CDR3 reads CASSLSGRNQETQYF. Here the CDR3 DNA reads TGTGCCAGCAGCTTGAGCGGGAGGAATCAAGAGACCCAGTACTTC.

This clonotype was counted a few times. DNA for the CDR3: TGTGCCAGCAGTACCGCAGGGATTCCCAGCGAGCAGTACTTC. It translates to CASSTAGIPSEQYF. The chain joins TRBV12-3 or TRBV12-4 to TRBJ2-7; D is possibly TRBD1 (5 bases). The CDR3 has 14 residues. V shed 5 bases and J shed 6 bases, with 17 bases lying between them.

CDR3 region: CASSLDPLIVYEQYF. DNA for the CDR3: TGTGCCAGCAGCTTAGACCCTCTGATAGTTTACGAGCAGTACTTC. This chain joins TRBV11-2 and TRBJ2-7, with D unclear. The CDR3 loop spans 15 amino acids. V was shortened by 0 bases and J by 4 bases, with 13 bases between the two germline ends. CDR1 SGHAT and CDR2 FQNNGV come from the germline V gene.

V usage is TRBV30 and J usage is TRBJ2-2, with unresolved D. Germline loops: CDR1 GTSNPN, CDR2 SVGIG (reference sequence). The CDR3 is 15 residues long. V lost 0 bases to trimming and J lost 5 bases, with 13 bases between them. CDR3 residues: CAWSVAPVGTGELFF. CDR3 DNA: TGTGCCTGGAGTGTAGCCCCAGTGGGGACCGGGGAGCTGTTTTTT.

This clonotype has at least ten counts. In nucleotides, the CDR3 is TGCAGTGCTAGAGTATCTTTTCGGGAAGGGGGTTTTTACGAGCAGTACTTC. It translates to CSARVSFREGGFYEQYF. V and J are TRBV20-1 and TRBJ2-7, with a tentative D call TRBD1 (6 bases). CDR3 length equals 17 residues. The germline V gene encodes CDR1 DFQATT and CDR2 SNEGSKA (reference sequence). With 1 base removed from V and 4 bases from J, the gap between germline ends came to 23 bases.

This chain links TRBV11-2 with TRBJ2-1; TRBD1 aligns across 9 bases. The CDR3 has 18 amino acids. The germline V gene encodes CDR1 SGHAT and CDR2 FQNNGV. With 6 bases clipped from V and 5 bases from J, the junction kept 17 bases outside the gene matches. The CDR3 loop is CASRQIARRDRDNNEQFF. CDR3 sequence (DNA): TGTGCCAGCAGACAGATAGCGCGGCGGGACAGGGATAACAATGAGCAGTTCTTC.

This chain connects TRBV7-2 to TRBJ1-4, with unresolved D. The V end was cut by 0 bases, the J end by 0 bases, with 14 bases between. Germline V gene sequence: CDR1 SGHTA, CDR2 FQGNSA. The CDR3 is 18 amino acids. The CDR3 reads CASSLARNSKATNEKLFF. Written as DNA, the CDR3 is TGTGCCAGCAGCTTAGCGAGAAACAGCAAAGCAACTAATGAAAAACTGTTTTTT.

The chain has TRBV7-9 and TRBJ2-1; D tentatively reads TRBD1 or TRBD2 (5 bases each). Germline V gene data show CDR1 as SEHNR and CDR2 as FQNEAQ (reference sequence). The CDR3 has 15 residues. The V end was cut by 3 bases, the J end by 2 bases, with 11 bases between. Written as DNA, the CDR3 is TGTGCCAGCAGCTTGGGGGTTAGGACCTACAATGAGCAGTTCTTC. Its protein is CASSLGVRTYNEQFF.

The chain recombines TRBV9 with TRBJ2-3; 8 bases line up with TRBD2. Germline V gene sequence: CDR1 SGDLS, CDR2 YYNGEE. V shed 0 bases and J 0 bases; nucleotides not matched to a gene: 6. CDR3 size: 17 residues. CDR3: CASSVAGGGPSTDTQYF. The CDR3 nucleotides read TGTGCCAGCAGCGTAGCGGGGGGGGGGCCTAGCACAGATACGCAGTATTTT.

A few counts support this clonotype. The V call is TRBV7-2, the J call TRBJ2-2; 7 bases match TRBD2. The CDR3 runs to 17 residues. Germline loops: CDR1 SGHTA, CDR2 FQGNSA. Losses at the gene ends were 1 base for V and 6 bases for J; bases not matched to a gene: 11. As DNA, the CDR3 is TGTGCCAGCAGCTTAGATATTCGGGGAGGGCCCGCCGGGGAGCTGTTTTTT. It specifies CASSLDIRGGPAGELFF.

About this clonotype: One end of the junction fails to match germline, which may point to a read error. The chain employs TRBV28 and TRBJ2-7; 7 bases map to TRBD2. Germline CDR1 reads MDHEN; CDR2 reads SYDVKM. The CDR3 is 14 amino acids. CDR3: CASSYRGVYYEQCF. The DNA of the CDR3 is TGTGCCAGCAGTTACCGGGGGGTTTACTACGAGCAGTGCTTC.

This sequence joins TRBV12-3 or TRBV12-4 and TRBJ2-2, with a possible D match to TRBD1 (5 bases). V lost 5 bases and J 4 bases, leaving 17 bases between the germline ends. CDR3 length: 16 amino acids. This CDR3 reads CASSLNPRVGTGELFF. The DNA of the CDR3 is TGTGCCAGCAGTCTAAACCCCAGGGTCGGCACCGGGGAGCTGTTTTTT.

This clonotype has a single count. The rearrangement uses TRBV5-8 and TRBJ1-6; D unclear. Trimming took 2 bases from V and 7 from J, leaving 10 bases between them. The CDR3 loop spans 14 amino acids. Germline values: CDR1 SGHTS, CDR2 YDEGEE. The CDR3 nucleotides read TGTGCCAGCAGCTTTTGGGAGGGCAATTCACCCCTCCACTTT. Translated: CASSFWEGNSPLHF.

The chain employs TRBV9 and TRBJ1-2; 7 bases align to TRBD1. The CDR3 covers 14 residues. Trimming removed 4 bases from V and 4 bases from J; junction bases left unmatched: 7. The V gene's germline CDR1 is SGDLS and CDR2 YYNGEE. CDR3 nucleotide sequence: TGTGCCAGCAGCCCCGAGGGGGCGGGCTATGGCTACACCTTC. Translated: CASSPEGAGYGYTF.

For this clonotype: Just one base apart from a much larger clone, this may be a read error. This chain connects TRBV6-2 or TRBV6-3 to TRBJ1-5, with D perhaps TRBD1 (6 bases). The V end lost 5 bases, the J end lost 3 bases, and 14 bases lay between the germline ends. Germline assignment: CDR1 MNHEY and CDR2 SVGEGT. The CDR3 is 15 amino acids. CDR3 residues: CASSAEGGANQPQHF. The CDR3 DNA reads as TGTGCCAGCAGTGCCGAAGGGGGGGCCAATCAGCCCCAGCATTTT.

This clonotype came up many times. The chain couples TRBV7-2 to TRBJ2-7; TRBD2 matches at 9 bases. The CDR3 covers 16 residues. Germline values: CDR1 SGHTA, CDR2 FQGNSA. The V gene end was trimmed by 3 bases and the J gene end by 1 base; junction bases not matched to a gene: 7. The CDR3 sequence: CASSLRPTSGSYEQYF. As DNA, the CDR3 is TGTGCCAGCAGCTTGAGGCCGACTAGCGGTTCCTACGAGCAGTACTTC.